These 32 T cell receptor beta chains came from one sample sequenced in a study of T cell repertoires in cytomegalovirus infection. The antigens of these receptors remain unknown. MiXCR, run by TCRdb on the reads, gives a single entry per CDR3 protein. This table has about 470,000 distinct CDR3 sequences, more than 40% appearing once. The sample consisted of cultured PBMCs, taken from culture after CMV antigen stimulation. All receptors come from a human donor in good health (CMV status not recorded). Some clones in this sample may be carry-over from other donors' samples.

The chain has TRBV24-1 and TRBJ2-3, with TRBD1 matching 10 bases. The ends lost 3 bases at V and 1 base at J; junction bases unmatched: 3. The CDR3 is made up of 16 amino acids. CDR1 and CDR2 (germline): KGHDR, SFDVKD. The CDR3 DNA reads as TGTGCCACCAGTGATACAGGGACAGGGGGCACAGATACGCAGTATTTT. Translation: CATSDTGTGGTDTQYF.

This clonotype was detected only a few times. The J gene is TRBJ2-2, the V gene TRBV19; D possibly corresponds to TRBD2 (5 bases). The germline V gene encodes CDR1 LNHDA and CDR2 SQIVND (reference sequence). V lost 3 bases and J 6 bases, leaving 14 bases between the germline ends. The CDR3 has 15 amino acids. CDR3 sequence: CASSMRIPRAGELFF. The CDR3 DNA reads TGTGCCAGTAGTATGCGAATTCCGCGGGCCGGGGAGCTGTTTTTT. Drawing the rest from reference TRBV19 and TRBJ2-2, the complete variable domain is DGGITQSPKYLFRKEGQNVTLSCEQNLNHDAMYWYRQDPGQGLRLIYYSQIVNDFQKGDIAEGYSVSREKKESFPLTVTSAQKNPTAFYLCASSMRIPRAGELFFGEGSRLTVL.

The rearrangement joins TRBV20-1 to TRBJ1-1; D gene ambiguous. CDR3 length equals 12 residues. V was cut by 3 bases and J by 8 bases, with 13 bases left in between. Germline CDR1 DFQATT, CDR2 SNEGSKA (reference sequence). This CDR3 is CSARSGLSEAFF. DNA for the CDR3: TGCAGTGCTAGGTCAGGTCTCTCAGAAGCTTTCTTT.

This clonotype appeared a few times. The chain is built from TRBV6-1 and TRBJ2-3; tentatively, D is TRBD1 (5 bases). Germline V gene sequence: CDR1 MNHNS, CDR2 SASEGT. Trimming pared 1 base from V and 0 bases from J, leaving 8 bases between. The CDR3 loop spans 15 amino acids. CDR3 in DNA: TGTGCCAGCAGTGAAGTAGGGGTTAGCACAGATACGCAGTATTTT. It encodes CASSEVGVSTDTQYF.

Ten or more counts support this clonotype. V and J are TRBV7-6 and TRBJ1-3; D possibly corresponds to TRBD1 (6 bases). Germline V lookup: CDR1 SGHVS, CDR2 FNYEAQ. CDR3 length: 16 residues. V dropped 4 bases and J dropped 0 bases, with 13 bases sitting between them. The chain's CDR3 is CASSSRPGDSGNTIYF. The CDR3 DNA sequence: TGTGCCAGCAGCTCCCGCCCAGGGGACTCTGGAAACACCATATATTTT.

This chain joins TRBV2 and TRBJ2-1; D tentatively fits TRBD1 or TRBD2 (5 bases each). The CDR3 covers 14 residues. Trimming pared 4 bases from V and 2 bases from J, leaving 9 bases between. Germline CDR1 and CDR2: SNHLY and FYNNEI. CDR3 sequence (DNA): TGTGCCAGCAGTGCCCAGGGAGCCTACAATGAGCAGTTCTTC. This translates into CASSAQGAYNEQFF.

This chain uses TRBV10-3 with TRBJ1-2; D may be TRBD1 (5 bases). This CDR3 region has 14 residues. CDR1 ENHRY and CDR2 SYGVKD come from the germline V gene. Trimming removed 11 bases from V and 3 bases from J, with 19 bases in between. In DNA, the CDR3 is TGTGCCGTAACCGGGGGGGGATCGCACTATGGCTACACCTTC. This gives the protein CAVTGGGSHYGYTF.

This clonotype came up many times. This CDR3 reads CASSFQHRGLAVPGDTQYF. The CDR3 bases are TGTGCCAGCAGCTTTCAACATAGGGGACTAGCGGTTCCCGGAGATACGCAGTATTTT. The chain recombines TRBV7-8 with TRBJ2-3; 11 bases match TRBD2. The V segment lost 3 bases and the J segment 5 bases; nucleotides outside the gene matches: 16. In germline, CDR1 is SGHVS, CDR2 FQNEAQ. CDR3 length: 19 residues.

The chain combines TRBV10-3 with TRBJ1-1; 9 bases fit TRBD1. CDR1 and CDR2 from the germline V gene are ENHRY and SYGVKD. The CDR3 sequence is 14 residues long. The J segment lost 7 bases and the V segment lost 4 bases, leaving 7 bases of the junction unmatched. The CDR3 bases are TGTGCCATCAGTGGGACAGGGGTCGAGGGTGAAGCTTTCTTT. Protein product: CAISGTGVEGEAFF.

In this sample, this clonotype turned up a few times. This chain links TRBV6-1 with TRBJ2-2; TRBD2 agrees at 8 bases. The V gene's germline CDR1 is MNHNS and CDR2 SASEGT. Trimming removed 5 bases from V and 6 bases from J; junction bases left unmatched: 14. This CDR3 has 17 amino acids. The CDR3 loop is CASSNPRFGGGPGELFF. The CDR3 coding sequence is TGTGCCAGCAGTAACCCACGGTTCGGGGGGGGCCCCGGGGAGCTGTTTTTT.

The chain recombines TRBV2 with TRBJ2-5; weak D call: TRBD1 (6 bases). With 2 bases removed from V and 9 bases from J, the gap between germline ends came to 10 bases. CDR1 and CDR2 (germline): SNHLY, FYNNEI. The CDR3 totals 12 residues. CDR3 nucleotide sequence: TGTGCCAGCAGTGAACTTCCAGGGGCCCAGTACTTC. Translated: CASSELPGAQYF.

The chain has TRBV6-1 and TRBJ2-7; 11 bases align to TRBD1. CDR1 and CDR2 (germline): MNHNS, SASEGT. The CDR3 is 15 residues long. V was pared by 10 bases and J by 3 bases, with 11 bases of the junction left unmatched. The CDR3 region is CAITRGQGAYYEQYF. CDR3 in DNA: TGTGCCATCACGAGAGGACAGGGGGCATACTACGAGCAGTACTTC.

CDR3 protein: CSVGASLNTGELFF. CDR3 nucleotide sequence: TGCAGCGTTGGGGCATCGTTGAACACCGGGGAGCTGTTTTTT. The V call is TRBV29-1, the J call TRBJ2-2; D not certain. The germline V gene has CDR1 SQVTM and CDR2 ANQGSEA. The CDR3 has 14 residues. V was cut by 4 bases and J by 1 base, with 10 bases left in between.

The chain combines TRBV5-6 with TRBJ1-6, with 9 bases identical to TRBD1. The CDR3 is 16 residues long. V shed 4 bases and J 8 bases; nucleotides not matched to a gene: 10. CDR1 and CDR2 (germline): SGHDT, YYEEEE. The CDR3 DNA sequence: TGTGCCAGCAGCAACCGGGACAGGGCCTCGGATTCACCCCTCCACTTT. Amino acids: CASSNRDRASDSPLHF.

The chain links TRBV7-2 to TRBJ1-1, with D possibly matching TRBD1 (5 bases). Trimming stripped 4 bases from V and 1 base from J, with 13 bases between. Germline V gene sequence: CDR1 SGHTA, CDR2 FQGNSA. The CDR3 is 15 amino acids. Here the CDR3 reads CASSSAGRANTEAFF. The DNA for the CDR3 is TGTGCCAGCAGCTCAGCAGGGAGGGCGAACACTGAAGCTTTCTTT.

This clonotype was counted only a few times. CDR3 loop: CASSSFAQRTGQAFF. The CDR3 DNA is TGTGCCAGCAGTTCCTTCGCGCAAAGGACTGGCCAAGCTTTCTTT. V and J are TRBV11-2 and TRBJ1-1; D is uncertain. The CDR3 runs to 15 residues. V was trimmed by 6 bases and J by 9 bases, leaving 23 bases between them. The germline V gene encodes CDR1 SGHAT and CDR2 FQNNGV.

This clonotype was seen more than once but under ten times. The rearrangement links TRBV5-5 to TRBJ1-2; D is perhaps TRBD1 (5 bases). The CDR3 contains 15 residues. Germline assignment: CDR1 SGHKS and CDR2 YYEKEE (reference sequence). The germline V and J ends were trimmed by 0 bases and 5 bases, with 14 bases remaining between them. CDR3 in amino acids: CASSLGAGREYGYTF. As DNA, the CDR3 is TGTGCCAGCAGCTTGGGGGCGGGCAGGGAATATGGCTACACCTTC.

The CDR3, as DNA: TGTGCCAGCAGCGATATAATAGCGGGGGGAAGCTCCTACGAGCAGTACTTC. Encoded protein: CASSDIIAGGSSYEQYF. This chain uses TRBV5-4 with TRBJ2-7; 10 positions agree with TRBD2. With V trimmed by 4 bases and J by 0 bases, 10 bases remained unmatched. The CDR3 length is 17 residues. The germline CDR1 and CDR2 sequences are SGHNT and YYREEE (reference sequence).

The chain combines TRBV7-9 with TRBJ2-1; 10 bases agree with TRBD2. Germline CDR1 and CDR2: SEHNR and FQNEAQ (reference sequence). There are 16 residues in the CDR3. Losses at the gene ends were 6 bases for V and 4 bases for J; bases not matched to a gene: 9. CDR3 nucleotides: TGTGCCAGCAGTCGCGGCGCGACTAGCGGGTACAATGAGCAGTTCTTC. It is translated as CASSRGATSGYNEQFF.

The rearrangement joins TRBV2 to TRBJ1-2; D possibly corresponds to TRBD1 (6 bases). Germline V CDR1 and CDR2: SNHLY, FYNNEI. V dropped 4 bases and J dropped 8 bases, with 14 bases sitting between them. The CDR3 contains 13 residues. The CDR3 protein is CASSAQTGSGYTF. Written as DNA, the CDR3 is TGTGCCAGCAGTGCCCAGACAGGTTCCGGCTACACCTTC.

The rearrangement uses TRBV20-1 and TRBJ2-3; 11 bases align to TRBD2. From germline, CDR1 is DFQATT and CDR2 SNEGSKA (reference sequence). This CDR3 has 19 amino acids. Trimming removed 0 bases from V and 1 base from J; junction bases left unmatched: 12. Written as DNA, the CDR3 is TGCAGTGCTAGAGACCTGAGACTAGCGGGACGAAGGGGCACAGATACGCAGTATTTT. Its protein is CSARDLRLAGRRGTDTQYF.

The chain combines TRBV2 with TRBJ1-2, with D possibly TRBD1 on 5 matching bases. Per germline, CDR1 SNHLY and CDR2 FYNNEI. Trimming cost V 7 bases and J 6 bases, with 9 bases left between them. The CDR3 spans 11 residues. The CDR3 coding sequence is TGTGCCAGCAAGACAGAACATGGCTACACCTTC. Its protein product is CASKTEHGYTF. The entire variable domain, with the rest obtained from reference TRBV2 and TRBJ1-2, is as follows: EPEVTQTPSHQVTQMGQEVILRCVPISNHLYFYWYRQILGQKVEFLVSFYNNEISEKSEIFDDQFSVERPDGSNFTLKIRSTKLEDSAMYFCASKTEHGYTFGSGTRLTVV.

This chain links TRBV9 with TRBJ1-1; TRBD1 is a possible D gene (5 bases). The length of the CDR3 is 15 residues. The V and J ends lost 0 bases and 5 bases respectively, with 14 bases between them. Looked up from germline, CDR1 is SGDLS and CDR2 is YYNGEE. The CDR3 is CASSVVRQGRTEAFF. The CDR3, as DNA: TGTGCCAGCAGCGTAGTGAGGCAGGGTAGAACTGAAGCTTTCTTT. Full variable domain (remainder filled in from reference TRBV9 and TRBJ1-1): DSGVTQTPKHLITATGQRVTLRCSPRSGDLSVYWYQQSLDQGLQFLIQYYNGEERAKGNILERFSAQQFPDLHSELNLSSLELGDSALYFCASSVVRQGRTEAFFGQGTRLTVV.

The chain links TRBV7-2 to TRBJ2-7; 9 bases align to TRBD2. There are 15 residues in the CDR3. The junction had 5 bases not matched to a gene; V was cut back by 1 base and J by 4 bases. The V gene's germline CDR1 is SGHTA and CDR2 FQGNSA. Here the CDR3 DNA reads TGTGCCAGCAGCTTAGTACTAGCGGGCCAATACGAGCAGTACTTC. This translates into CASSLVLAGQYEQYF. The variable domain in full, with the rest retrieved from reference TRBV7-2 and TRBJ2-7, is GAGVSQSPSNKVTEKGKDVELRCDPISGHTALYWYRQSLGQGLEFLIYFQGNSAPDKSGLPSDRFSAERTGGSVSTLTIQRTQQEDSAVYLCASSLVLAGQYEQYFGPGTRLTVT.

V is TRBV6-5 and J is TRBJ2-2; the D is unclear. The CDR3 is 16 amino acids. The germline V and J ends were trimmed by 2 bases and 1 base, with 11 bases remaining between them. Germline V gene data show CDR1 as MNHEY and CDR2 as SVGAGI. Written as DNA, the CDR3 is TGTGCCAGCAGTTACCGGAGAGTACTGAACACCGGGGAGCTGTTTTTT. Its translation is CASSYRRVLNTGELFF.

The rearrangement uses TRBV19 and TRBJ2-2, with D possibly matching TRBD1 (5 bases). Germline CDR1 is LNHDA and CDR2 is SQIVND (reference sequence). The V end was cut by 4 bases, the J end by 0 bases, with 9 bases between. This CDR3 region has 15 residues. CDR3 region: CASSRGSANTGELFF. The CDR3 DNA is TGTGCCAGTAGTAGGGGCAGCGCGAACACCGGGGAGCTGTTTTTT.

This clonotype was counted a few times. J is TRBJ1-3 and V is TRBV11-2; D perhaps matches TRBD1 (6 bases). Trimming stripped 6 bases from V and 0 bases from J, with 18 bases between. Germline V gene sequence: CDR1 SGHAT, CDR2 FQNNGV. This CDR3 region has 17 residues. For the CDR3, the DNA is TGTGCCAGCAGGGAAACAGGGAACCGTTACTCTGGAAACACCATATATTTT. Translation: CASRETGNRYSGNTIYF.

CDR3 in DNA: TGTGCCAGCAGTCCGGCGACAGGCCTGTACTTC. Translation: CASSPATGLYF. The gene calls are TRBV6-6 and TRBJ2-5, with D possibly TRBD1 on 6 matching bases. The CDR3 contains 11 residues. Germline V gene data show CDR1 as MNHNY and CDR2 as SVGAGI (reference sequence). Trimming took off 5 bases at V and 13 bases at J, with 14 bases between the two ends.

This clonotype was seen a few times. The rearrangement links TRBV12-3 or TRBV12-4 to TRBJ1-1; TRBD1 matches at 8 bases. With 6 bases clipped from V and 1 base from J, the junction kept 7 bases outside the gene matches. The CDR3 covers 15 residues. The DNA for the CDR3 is TGTGCCAGCAGCGTTGGACAGGGTACGAACACTGAAGCTTTCTTT. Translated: CASSVGQGTNTEAFF.

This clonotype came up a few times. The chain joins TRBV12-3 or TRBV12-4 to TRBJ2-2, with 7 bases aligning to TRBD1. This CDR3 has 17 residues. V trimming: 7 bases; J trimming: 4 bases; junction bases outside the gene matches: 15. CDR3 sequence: CASKHLRTGGLTGELFF. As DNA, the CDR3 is TGTGCCAGCAAACATCTTAGGACAGGCGGCCTCACCGGGGAGCTGTTTTTT.

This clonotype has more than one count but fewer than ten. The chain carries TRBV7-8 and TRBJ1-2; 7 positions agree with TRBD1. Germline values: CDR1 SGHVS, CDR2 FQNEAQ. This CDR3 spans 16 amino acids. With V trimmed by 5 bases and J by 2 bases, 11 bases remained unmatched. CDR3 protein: CASSPRRQGGNYGYTF. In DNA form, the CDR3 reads TGTGCCAGCAGCCCTCGGCGGCAGGGGGGAAACTATGGCTACACCTTC.

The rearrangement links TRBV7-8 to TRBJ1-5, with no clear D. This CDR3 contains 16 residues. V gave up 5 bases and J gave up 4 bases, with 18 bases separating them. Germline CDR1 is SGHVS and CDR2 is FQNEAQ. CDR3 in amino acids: CASSQGGVNLNQPQHF. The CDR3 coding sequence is TGTGCCAGCAGCCAAGGTGGGGTCAACCTTAATCAGCCCCAGCATTTT.